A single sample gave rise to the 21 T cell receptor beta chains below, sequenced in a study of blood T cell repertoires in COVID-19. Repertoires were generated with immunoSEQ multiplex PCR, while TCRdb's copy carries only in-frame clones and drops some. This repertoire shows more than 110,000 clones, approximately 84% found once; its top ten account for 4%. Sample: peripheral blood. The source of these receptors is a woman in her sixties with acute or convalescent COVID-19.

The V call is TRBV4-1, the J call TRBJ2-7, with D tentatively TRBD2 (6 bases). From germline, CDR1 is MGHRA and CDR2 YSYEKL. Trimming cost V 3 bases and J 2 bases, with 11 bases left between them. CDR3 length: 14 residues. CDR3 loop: CASSQGDFTYEQYF. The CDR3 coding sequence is TGCGCCAGCAGCCAGGGGGACTTTACCTACGAGCAGTACTTC.

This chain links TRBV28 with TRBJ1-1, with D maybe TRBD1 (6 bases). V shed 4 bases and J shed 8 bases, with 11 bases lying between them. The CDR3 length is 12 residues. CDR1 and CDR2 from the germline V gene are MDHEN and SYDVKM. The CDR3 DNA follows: TGTGCCAGCAGTTCAGGGGTTGCGGAAGCTTTCTTT. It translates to CASSSGVAEAFF.

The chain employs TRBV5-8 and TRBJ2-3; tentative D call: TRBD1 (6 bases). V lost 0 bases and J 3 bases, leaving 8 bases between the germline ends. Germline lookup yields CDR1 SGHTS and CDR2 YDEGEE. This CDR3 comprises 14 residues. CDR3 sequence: CASSLGQATDTQYF. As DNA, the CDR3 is TGTGCCAGCAGCTTGGGACAGGCGACAGATACGCAGTATTTT. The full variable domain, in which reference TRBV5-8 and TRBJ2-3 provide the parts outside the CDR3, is EAGVTQSPTHLIKTRGQQATLRCSPISGHTSVYWYQQALGLGLQFLLWYDEGEERNRGNFPPRFSGRQFPNYSSELNVNALELEDSALYLCASSLGQATDTQYFGPGTRLTVL.

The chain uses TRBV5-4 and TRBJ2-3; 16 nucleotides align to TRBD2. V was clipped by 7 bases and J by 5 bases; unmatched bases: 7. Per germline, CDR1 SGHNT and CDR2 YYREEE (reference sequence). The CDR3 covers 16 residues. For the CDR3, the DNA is TGTGCCAGCGGCGGGACTAGCGGGAGGGGCCTAGATACGCAGTATTTT. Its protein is CASGGTSGRGLDTQYF.

The CDR3 DNA reads as TGTGCCAGCAGCGAGGGGAATGAGCAGTTCTTC. Protein product: CASSEGNEQFF. The chain carries TRBV9 and TRBJ2-1; D is perhaps TRBD1 (5 bases). This CDR3 has 11 amino acids. In germline, CDR1 is SGDLS, CDR2 YYNGEE. Trimming stripped 3 bases from V and 7 bases from J, with 5 bases between.

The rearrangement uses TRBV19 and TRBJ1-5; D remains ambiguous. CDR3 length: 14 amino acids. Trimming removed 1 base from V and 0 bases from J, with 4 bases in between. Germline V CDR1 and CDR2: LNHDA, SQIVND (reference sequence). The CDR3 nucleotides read TGTGCCAGTAGTATAGGTAATAGCAATCAGCCCCAGCATTTT. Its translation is CASSIGNSNQPQHF. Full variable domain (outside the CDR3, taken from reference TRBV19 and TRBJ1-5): DGGITQSPKYLFRKEGQNVTLSCEQNLNHDAMYWYRQDPGQGLRLIYYSQIVNDFQKGDIAEGYSVSREKKESFPLTVTSAQKNPTAFYLCASSIGNSNQPQHFGDGTRLSIL.

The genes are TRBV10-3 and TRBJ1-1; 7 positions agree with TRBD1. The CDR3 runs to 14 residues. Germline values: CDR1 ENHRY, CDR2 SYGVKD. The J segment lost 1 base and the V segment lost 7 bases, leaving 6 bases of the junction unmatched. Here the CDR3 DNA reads TGTGCCATCACCCCGGGACAGACGAACACTGAAGCTTTCTTT. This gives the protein CAITPGQTNTEAFF.

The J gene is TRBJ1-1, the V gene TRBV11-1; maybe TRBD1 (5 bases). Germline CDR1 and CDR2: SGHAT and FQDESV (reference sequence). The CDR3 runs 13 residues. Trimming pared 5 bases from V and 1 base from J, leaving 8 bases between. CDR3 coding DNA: TGTGCCAGCAGCGCCGACAGGAACACTGAAGCTTTCTTT. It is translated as CASSADRNTEAFF. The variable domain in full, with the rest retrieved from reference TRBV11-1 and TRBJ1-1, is EAEVAQSPRYKITEKSQAVAFWCDPISGHATLYWYRQILGQGPELLVQFQDESVVDDSQLPKDRFSAERLKGVDSTLKIQPAELGDSAMYLCASSADRNTEAFFGQGTRLTVV.

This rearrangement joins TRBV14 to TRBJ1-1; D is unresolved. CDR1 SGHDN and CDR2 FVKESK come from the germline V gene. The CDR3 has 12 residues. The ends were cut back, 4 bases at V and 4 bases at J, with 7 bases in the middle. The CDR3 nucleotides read TGTGCCAGCAGCCCCTCGTTCACTGAAGCTTTCTTT. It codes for CASSPSFTEAFF.

The CDR3 reads CASSEGRLGGDTQYF. For the CDR3, the DNA is TGTGCCAGCAGTGAGGGCAGGCTAGGGGGAGATACGCAGTATTTT. The V and J genes are TRBV2 and TRBJ2-3, with TRBD1 as a possible D gene (6 bases). Trimming pared 3 bases from V and 5 bases from J, leaving 15 bases between. CDR3 size: 15 residues. CDR1 is SNHLY and CDR2 is FYNNEI in the germline V gene.

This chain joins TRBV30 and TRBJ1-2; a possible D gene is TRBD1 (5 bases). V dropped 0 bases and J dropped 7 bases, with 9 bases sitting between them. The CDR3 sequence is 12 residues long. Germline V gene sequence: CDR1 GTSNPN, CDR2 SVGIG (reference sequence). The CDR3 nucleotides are TGTGCCTGGAGTGTACGGAGGGGTGGCTACACCTTC. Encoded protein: CAWSVRRGGYTF.

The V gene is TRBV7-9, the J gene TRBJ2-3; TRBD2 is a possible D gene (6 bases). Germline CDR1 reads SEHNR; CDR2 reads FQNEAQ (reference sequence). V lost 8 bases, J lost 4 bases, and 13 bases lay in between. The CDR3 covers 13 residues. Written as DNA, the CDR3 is TGTGCCAGCTCGGAGGGAGATCCAGATACGCAGTATTTT. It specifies CASSEGDPDTQYF.

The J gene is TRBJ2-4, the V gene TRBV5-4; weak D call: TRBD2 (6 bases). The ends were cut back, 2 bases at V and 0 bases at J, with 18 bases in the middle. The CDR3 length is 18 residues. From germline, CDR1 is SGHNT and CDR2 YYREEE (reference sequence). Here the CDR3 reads CASSFILGGRLAKNIQYF. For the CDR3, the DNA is TGTGCCAGCAGCTTCATCCTCGGGGGACGCTTAGCCAAAAACATTCAGTACTTC.

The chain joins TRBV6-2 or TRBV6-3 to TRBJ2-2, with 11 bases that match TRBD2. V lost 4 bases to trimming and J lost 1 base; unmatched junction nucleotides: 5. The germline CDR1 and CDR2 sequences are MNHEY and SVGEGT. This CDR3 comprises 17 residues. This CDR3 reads CASSSGTSGLNTGELFF. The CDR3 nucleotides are TGTGCCAGCAGTTCCGGGACTAGCGGTTTGAACACCGGGGAGCTGTTTTTT.

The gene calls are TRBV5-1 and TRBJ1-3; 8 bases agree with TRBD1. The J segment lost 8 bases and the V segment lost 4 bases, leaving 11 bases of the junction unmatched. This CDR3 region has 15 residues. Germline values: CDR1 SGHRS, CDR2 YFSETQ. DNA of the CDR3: TGCGCCAGCAGCAGAGGGACAGGTTCTTGGGACACCATATATTTT. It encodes CASSRGTGSWDTIYF. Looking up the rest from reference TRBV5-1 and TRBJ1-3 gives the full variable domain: KAGVTQTPRYLIKTRGQQVTLSCSPISGHRSVSWYQQTPGQGLQFLFEYFSETQRNKGNFPGRFSGRQFSNSRSEMNVSTLELGDSALYLCASSRGTGSWDTIYFGEGSWLTVV.

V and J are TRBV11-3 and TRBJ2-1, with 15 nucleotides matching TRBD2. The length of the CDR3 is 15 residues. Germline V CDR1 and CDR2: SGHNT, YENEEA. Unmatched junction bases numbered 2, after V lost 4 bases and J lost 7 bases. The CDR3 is CASSSGTSGRNEQFF. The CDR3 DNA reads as TGTGCCAGCAGCTCCGGGACTAGCGGGAGGAATGAGCAGTTCTTC.

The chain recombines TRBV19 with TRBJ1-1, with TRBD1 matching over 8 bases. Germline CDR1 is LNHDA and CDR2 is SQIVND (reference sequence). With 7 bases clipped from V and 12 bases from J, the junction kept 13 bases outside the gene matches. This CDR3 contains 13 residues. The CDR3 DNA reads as TGTGCCAGTACTCAGGACAGGGTTAGGAGAACTTTCTTT. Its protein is CASTQDRVRRTFF.

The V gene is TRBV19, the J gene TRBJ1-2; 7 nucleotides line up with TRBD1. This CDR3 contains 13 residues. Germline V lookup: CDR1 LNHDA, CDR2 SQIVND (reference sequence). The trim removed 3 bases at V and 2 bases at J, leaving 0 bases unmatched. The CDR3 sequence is CASSMTGNYGYTF. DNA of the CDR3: TGTGCCAGTAGTATGACAGGGAACTATGGCTACACCTTC.

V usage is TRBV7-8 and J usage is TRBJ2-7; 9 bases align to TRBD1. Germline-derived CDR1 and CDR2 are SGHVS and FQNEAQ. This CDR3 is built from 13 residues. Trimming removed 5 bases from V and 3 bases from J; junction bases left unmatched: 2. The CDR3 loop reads CASSMGQGYEQYF. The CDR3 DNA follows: TGTGCCAGCAGCATGGGACAGGGCTACGAGCAGTACTTC.

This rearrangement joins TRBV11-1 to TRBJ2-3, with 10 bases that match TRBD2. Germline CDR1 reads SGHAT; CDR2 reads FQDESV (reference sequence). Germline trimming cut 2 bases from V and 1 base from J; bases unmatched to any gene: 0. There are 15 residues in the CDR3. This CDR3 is CASSLLAGGTDTQYF. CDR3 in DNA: TGTGCCAGCAGCTTACTAGCGGGAGGCACAGATACGCAGTATTTT.

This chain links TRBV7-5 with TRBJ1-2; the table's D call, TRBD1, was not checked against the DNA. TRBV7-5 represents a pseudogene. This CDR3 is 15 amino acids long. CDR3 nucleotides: TGTGCCAGAAGCTTCCAGGGACAGACCTTCTATGGCTACACCTTC. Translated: CARSFQGQTFYGYTF.